Here is one T cell receptor (beta chain) with its context. This sample was taken from a study of shared clonotypes between healthy human individuals. About the study: Three plates were used per donor for CD4 naive, three for CD4 memory, two for CD8 naive and one for CD8 memory.

Cells designated naive CD8 were CD45RO-negative and were positively selected for CCR7, with terminally differentiated effector memory CD45RA+ cells excluded. Germline V gives CDR1 LNHDA, CDR2 SQIVND (reference sequence). V lost 3 bases, J lost 7 bases, and 18 bases lay in between. This CDR3 has 16 amino acids. Every subset's genomic DNA went evenly onto several immunoSEQ plates. The assay was immunoSEQ multiplex PCR, and TCRdb's table has in-frame clones only and misses some. The table includes more than 2 million clones, just under 95% detected once. The sequenced material came from naive CD8+ T cells from PBMCs. This receptor was identified in a young man in good health. Some clones in this sample may be carry-over from other donors' samples. This chain connects TRBV19 to TRBJ1-4; tentative D call: TRBD1 (5 bases). DNA for the CDR3: TGTGCCAGTAGTATCGTAAAGGGGATCGTTGGTGAAAAACTGTTTTTT. Translating it yields CASSIVKGIVGEKLFF.